These 27 T cell receptor beta chains share one sample of origin, sequenced in a study of early T cells in non-severe SARS-CoV-2 infection. TCRdb itself ran the 5' RACE reads through MiXCR, one entry per CDR3 protein. Here the sample spans some 98,000 distinct CDR3 sequences, 8% to 13% being singletons. The sample was whole blood. All receptors derive from an adult who was a healthcare worker with PCR-confirmed SARS-CoV-2 infection or an uninfected control (not recorded which).

The chain uses TRBV12-3 or TRBV12-4 and TRBJ1-2; 7 bases are a match to TRBD1. There are 13 residues in the CDR3. The V and J ends lost 3 bases and 5 bases, in that order; junction bases with no gene match: 3. DNA of the CDR3: TGTGCCAGCAGTTTCGGGACAGCGTATGGCTACACCTTC. Protein product: CASSFGTAYGYTF.

The chain has TRBV11-2 and TRBJ2-3, with TRBD2 matching over 7 bases. V lost 1 base, J lost 0 bases, and 4 bases stayed unmatched. This CDR3 has 16 amino acids. Germline V gene sequence: CDR1 SGHAT, CDR2 FQNNGV. The CDR3 sequence is CASSLGDYGSTDTQYF. DNA of the CDR3: TGTGCCAGCAGCTTAGGGGACTACGGTAGCACAGATACGCAGTATTTT.

The rearrangement joins TRBV3-1 to TRBJ1-5; D might be TRBD1 (5 bases). The CDR3 extends over 14 amino acids. The V gene's germline CDR1 is LGHDT and CDR2 YNNKEL (reference sequence). V lost 2 bases and J lost 10, with 15 bases in between. In DNA, the CDR3 is TGTGCCAGCAGCCAAAGATCCCAGGGAGGACCCCAGCATTTT. Amino acid sequence: CASSQRSQGGPQHF.

This clonotype was found many times. V usage is TRBV25-1 and J usage is TRBJ1-2; D possibly corresponds to TRBD1 (6 bases). The V end lost 3 bases, the J end lost 7 bases, and 12 bases lay between the germline ends. The V gene's germline CDR1 is MGHDK and CDR2 SYGVNS. This CDR3 is built from 13 residues. The CDR3 nucleotides read TGTGCCAGCAGTGACTTGACAGGACTTGGCTACACCTTC. It is translated as CASSDLTGLGYTF.

There are many counts of this clonotype. The gene calls are TRBV29-1 and TRBJ1-1; TRBD1 might be the D (5 bases). The CDR3 is 15 residues long. Trimming took off 7 bases at V and 0 bases at J, with 18 bases between the two ends. Germline V gene lookup returns CDR1 SQVTM and CDR2 ANQGSEA. CDR3: CSDGGPSGMNTEAFF. CDR3 DNA: TGCAGCGATGGGGGTCCTTCAGGCATGAACACTGAAGCTTTCTTT.

Here the CDR3 DNA reads TGTGCCAGCAGTCGTTCAGCGGACCGCTACGAGCAGTACTTC. Protein sequence: CASSRSADRYEQYF. V is TRBV2 and J is TRBJ2-7; possibly TRBD2 for D (5 bases). The V end was cut by 5 bases, the J end by 3 bases, with 14 bases between. The CDR3 extends over 14 amino acids. Germline CDR1 SNHLY, CDR2 FYNNEI.

In this sample, this clonotype turned up many times. V usage is TRBV29-1 and J usage is TRBJ2-5; D is unresolved. Per germline, CDR1 SQVTM and CDR2 ANQGSEA. Trimming stripped 4 bases from V and 1 base from J, with 4 bases between. This CDR3 spans 11 amino acids. The CDR3 DNA is TGCAGCGTTGGACCCCAAGAGACCCAGTACTTC. Translated, it gives CSVGPQETQYF.

In this sample, this clonotype turned up a few times. The genes are TRBV5-5 and TRBJ2-1; D not certain. The V end was cut by 4 bases, the J end by 2 bases, with 16 bases between. Germline lookup yields CDR1 SGHKS and CDR2 YYEKEE (reference sequence). The CDR3 is 16 amino acids. The CDR3 DNA reads as TGTGCCAGCAGCCCACATACAGTAGCCCCCTACAATGAGCAGTTCTTC. It codes for CASSPHTVAPYNEQFF.

This clonotype was seen many times. The CDR3 spells CASSLGVLAGEATQYF. For the CDR3, the DNA is TGCGCCAGCAGCTTGGGGGTGCTAGCGGGAGAGGCTACGCAGTATTTT. The V and J genes are TRBV5-1 and TRBJ2-3; 10 bases are shared with TRBD2. Germline assignment: CDR1 SGHRS and CDR2 YFSETQ. The V and J ends lost 0 bases and 8 bases, in that order; junction bases with no gene match: 9. The CDR3 sequence is 16 residues long. Looking up the rest from reference TRBV5-1 and TRBJ2-3 gives the full variable domain: KAGVTQTPRYLIKTRGQQVTLSCSPISGHRSVSWYQQTPGQGLQFLFEYFSETQRNKGNFPGRFSGRQFSNSRSEMNVSTLELGDSALYLCASSLGVLAGEATQYFGPGTRLTVL.

This clonotype was seen many times. The chain joins TRBV20-1 to TRBJ1-4, with 10 bases aligning to TRBD1. This CDR3 has 16 residues. V trimming: 0 bases; J trimming: 5 bases; junction bases outside the gene matches: 6. Germline-derived CDR1 and CDR2 are DFQATT and SNEGSKA (reference sequence). The CDR3 loop is CSARDIQGQGNEKLFF. CDR3 bases: TGCAGTGCTAGAGATATTCAGGGACAGGGGAATGAAAAACTGTTTTTT.

This clonotype was seen a handful of times. This CDR3 is CASSLGLTYGYTF. The CDR3 nucleotides are TGTGCCAGCAGCTTAGGCTTAACCTATGGCTACACCTTC. The genes are TRBV11-2 and TRBJ1-2, with D unclear. Germline assignment: CDR1 SGHAT and CDR2 FQNNGV. Deletions cut 1 base from V and 4 bases from J, with 7 bases between. The CDR3 totals 13 residues.

This clonotype appeared many times. The chain has TRBV2 and TRBJ2-7, with 7 bases that match TRBD1. The V and J ends lost 8 bases and 3 bases, in that order; junction bases with no gene match: 10. CDR3 size: 14 residues. From germline, CDR1 is SNHLY and CDR2 FYNNEI. The CDR3 coding sequence is TGTGCCAGCCGTGGGACAGTTGGTAGCTACGAGCAGTACTTC. Its translation is CASRGTVGSYEQYF. Complete variable domain (other parts from reference TRBV2 and TRBJ2-7): EPEVTQTPSHQVTQMGQEVILRCVPISNHLYFYWYRQILGQKVEFLVSFYNNEISEKSEIFDDQFSVERPDGSNFTLKIRSTKLEDSAMYFCASRGTVGSYEQYFGPGTRLTVT.

The V gene is TRBV29-1, the J gene TRBJ1-3; D unresolved. Between the trimmed V and J ends, which lost 7 bases and 4 bases, there was a span of 8 bases. CDR1 and CDR2 (germline): SQVTM, ANQGSEA. This CDR3 has 11 amino acids. The CDR3 nucleotides read TGCAGCGGGTCACAGGGAAACACCATATATTTT. Amino acid sequence: CSGSQGNTIYF. Using reference TRBV29-1 and TRBJ1-3 for the parts outside the CDR3, the full variable domain is SAVISQKPSRDICQRGTSLTIQCQVDSQVTMMFWYRQQPGQSLTLIATANQGSEATYESGFVIDKFPISRPNLTFSTLTVSNMSPEDSSIYLCSGSQGNTIYFGEGSWLTVV.

In this sample, this clonotype turned up a few times. The gene calls are TRBV4-1 and TRBJ1-1, with D perhaps matching TRBD1 (6 bases). This CDR3 comprises 16 residues. V lost 0 bases and J lost 4, with 15 bases in between. Germline V lookup: CDR1 MGHRA, CDR2 YSYEKL. The CDR3 here is CASSQDFRGRGTEAFF. In nucleotides, the CDR3 is TGCGCCAGCAGCCAAGATTTCAGGGGCCGGGGCACTGAAGCTTTCTTT.

The chain carries TRBV2 and TRBJ1-1, with TRBD1 as a possible D gene (5 bases). Germline CDR1 reads SNHLY; CDR2 reads FYNNEI. The V end lost 2 bases, the J end lost 2 bases, and 9 bases lay between the germline ends. The CDR3 spans 14 residues. The CDR3: CASSERRGNTEAFF. The CDR3 coding sequence is TGTGCCAGCAGTGAAAGGAGGGGAAACACTGAAGCTTTCTTT.

This chain uses TRBV28 with TRBJ2-1, with 10 bases fitting TRBD2. The germline V gene encodes CDR1 MDHEN and CDR2 SYDVKM. Losses at the gene ends were 3 bases for V and 2 bases for J; bases not matched to a gene: 4. The CDR3 loop spans 16 amino acids. CDR3: CASSLASGSPYNEQFF. Written as DNA, the CDR3 is TGTGCCAGCAGTTTGGCTAGCGGGAGCCCCTACAATGAGCAGTTCTTC.

Concerning this clonotype: A much larger clone lies one base from this, so it may be a read error. V is TRBV6-5 and J is TRBJ1-5, with TRBD1 as a possible D gene (5 bases). CDR1 is MNHEY and CDR2 is SVGAGI in the germline V gene. This CDR3 has 15 amino acids. In DNA, the CDR3 is TGTGTCAGCAGTTACGAACAGGTTATCAATCAGCCCCAGCATTTT. It encodes CVSSYEQVINQPQHF.

V is TRBV18 and J is TRBJ2-1; the match to TRBD1 covers 8 bases. The CDR3 is 17 amino acids. V was pared by 4 bases and J by 0 bases, with 8 bases of the junction left unmatched. Germline V gene sequence: CDR1 KGHSH, CDR2 LQKENI. CDR3 in DNA: TGTGCCAGCTCACTTCTTAGGACAGGGAGCTCCTACAATGAGCAGTTCTTC. As protein: CASSLLRTGSSYNEQFF.

CDR3 loop: CASSLTAVTEAFF. The CDR3 coding sequence is TGCGCCAGCAGCTTAACGGCAGTCACTGAAGCTTTCTTT. V gene TRBV5-1 combines with J gene TRBJ1-1; no clear D. Looked up from germline, CDR1 is SGHRS and CDR2 is YFSETQ. The V gene lost 2 bases and the J gene lost 4 bases, with 9 bases spanning the gap. The CDR3 has 13 amino acids.

This chain joins TRBV24-1 and TRBJ2-2; 9 bases match TRBD1. V shed 2 bases, J shed 4 bases, and the junction held 10 bases outside the gene matches. The germline V gene encodes CDR1 KGHDR and CDR2 SFDVKD. CDR3 size: 18 residues. This CDR3 reads CATSDWPGQGGSTGELFF. The CDR3 nucleotides are TGTGCCACCAGTGATTGGCCGGGACAGGGAGGAAGCACCGGGGAGCTGTTTTTT.

This clonotype was seen more than once but under ten times. V is TRBV12-3 or TRBV12-4 and J is TRBJ1-2; D unclear. Trimming removed 5 bases at V and 2 bases at J, with 15 bases between. This CDR3 has 15 amino acids. Written as DNA, the CDR3 is TGTGCCAGCAGTGTAACCAAACAGAGAAACTATGGCTACACCTTC. It encodes CASSVTKQRNYGYTF.

The table lists this clonotype with a few counts. CDR3: CASSKRGGRETQYF. The CDR3 DNA is TGTGCCAGCAGCAAGAGGGGGGGCCGAGAGACCCAGTACTTC. The chain employs TRBV9 and TRBJ2-5, with TRBD2 as a possible D gene (7 bases). Trimming stripped 4 bases from V and 4 bases from J, with 14 bases between. In germline, CDR1 is SGDLS, CDR2 YYNGEE. The CDR3 extends over 14 amino acids.

This clonotype was counted between two and nine times. The chain links TRBV14 to TRBJ1-6; a possible D gene is TRBD1 (6 bases). Deletions cut 0 bases from V and 9 bases from J, with 12 bases between. Per the germline V gene, CDR1 is SGHDN and CDR2 is FVKESK. CDR3 length equals 15 residues. CDR3 DNA sequence: TGTGCCAGCAGCCAAGAGGGACATGGATCTTCACCCCTCCACTTT. It yields the protein CASSQEGHGSSPLHF. The full variable domain, in which reference TRBV14 and TRBJ1-6 provide the parts outside the CDR3, is EAGVTQFPSHSVIEKGQTVTLRCDPISGHDNLYWYRRVMGKEIKFLLHFVKESKQDESGMPNNRFLAERTGGTYSTLKVQPAELEDSGVYFCASSQEGHGSSPLHFGNGTRLTVT.

The rearrangement uses TRBV2 and TRBJ2-7; D not certain. From germline, CDR1 is SNHLY and CDR2 FYNNEI. This CDR3 has 10 amino acids. V lost 8 bases and J 7 bases, leaving 9 bases between the germline ends. CDR3 protein: CASGWSEQYF. CDR3 bases: TGTGCCAGCGGATGGAGTGAGCAGTACTTC. Looking up the rest from reference TRBV2 and TRBJ2-7 gives the full variable domain: EPEVTQTPSHQVTQMGQEVILRCVPISNHLYFYWYRQILGQKVEFLVSFYNNEISEKSEIFDDQFSVERPDGSNFTLKIRSTKLEDSAMYFCASGWSEQYFGPGTRLTVT.

This rearrangement joins TRBV4-2 to TRBJ2-6, with D possibly matching TRBD2 (5 bases). Trimming removed 3 bases at V and 0 bases at J, with 6 bases between. There are 15 residues in the CDR3. Germline CDR1 is LGHNA and CDR2 is YNFKEQ. CDR3 residues: CASSHAGSGANVLTF. CDR3 nucleotides: TGTGCCAGCAGCCACGCGGGCTCTGGGGCCAACGTCCTGACTTTC.

This clonotype was found many times. CDR3 sequence (DNA): TGTGCCAGCAGCTTGTACAGGGGCCCGAGCCTGTCTGGAAACACCATATATTTT. Translating it yields CASSLYRGPSLSGNTIYF. This chain joins TRBV5-6 and TRBJ1-3, with 7 bases identical to TRBD1. Germline CDR1 SGHDT, CDR2 YYEEEE. There are 18 residues in the CDR3. V was clipped by 1 base and J by 1 base; unmatched bases: 11.

This clonotype showed up many times. V and J are TRBV12-5 and TRBJ1-1; D might be TRBD1 (6 bases). V lost 1 base to trimming and J lost 5 bases, with 11 bases between them. The germline V gene encodes CDR1 LGHNT and CDR2 FRNRAP. This CDR3 comprises 14 residues. For the CDR3, the DNA is TGTGCTAGTGGTTTGGGACTGAGGGGGACTGAAGCTTTCTTT. Translating it yields CASGLGLRGTEAFF.